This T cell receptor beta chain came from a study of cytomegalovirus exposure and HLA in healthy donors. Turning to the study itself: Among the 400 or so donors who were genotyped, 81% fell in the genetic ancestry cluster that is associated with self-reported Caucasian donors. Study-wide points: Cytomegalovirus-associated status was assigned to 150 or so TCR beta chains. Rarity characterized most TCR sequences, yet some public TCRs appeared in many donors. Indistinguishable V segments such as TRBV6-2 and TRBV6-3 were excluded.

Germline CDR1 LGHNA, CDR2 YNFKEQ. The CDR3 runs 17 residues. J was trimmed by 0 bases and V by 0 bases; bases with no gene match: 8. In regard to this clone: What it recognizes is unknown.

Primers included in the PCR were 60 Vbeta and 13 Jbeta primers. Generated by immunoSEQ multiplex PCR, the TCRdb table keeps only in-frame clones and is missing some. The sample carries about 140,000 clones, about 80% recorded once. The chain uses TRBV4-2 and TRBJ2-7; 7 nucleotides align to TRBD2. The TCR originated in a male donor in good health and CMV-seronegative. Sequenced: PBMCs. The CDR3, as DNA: TGTGCCAGCAGCCAAGATCCCAGCGGGGATATCTCCTACGAGCAGTACTTC. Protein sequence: CASSQDPSGDISYEQYF.